This TCR beta chain comes out of a study of T-cell memory formation after mild COVID-19. Study-wide context: Clustering of TCRs was largely donor specific. Study results and limitations: Among contracting clones, CD4+ were mainly CM/EM and CD8+ enriched in EMRA. Second-wave clones peaking on day 37 lacked confirmed SARS-CoV-2 specificity.

TCRdb recomputed calls from the 5' RACE reads with MiXCR, one row per CDR3 protein. The table shows 180,000 or so distinct CDR3 sequences, with 9.5% to 13% occurring only once. As for this clonotype: The antigen remains unidentified.

CDR1 SGHTA and CDR2 FQGNSA come from the germline V gene. V dropped 6 bases and J dropped 5; count of bases not matched to a gene: 5. This CDR3 has 13 amino acids. Material for sequencing was PBMCs or a T cell subset sorted from them (not recorded which). J is TRBJ2-7 and V is TRBV7-2, with TRBD2 matching 9 bases. This clonotype was obtained from a man younger than 35 who had mild COVID-19 (a few samples of this study predate the infection). Cell type and time point are not known. The CDR3 loop is CASRAGGSHEQYF. The CDR3 region has the DNA TGTGCCAGCAGGGCGGGAGGGAGCCACGAGCAGTACTTC. The variable domain in full, with the rest retrieved from reference TRBV7-2 and TRBJ2-7, is GAGVSQSPSNKVTEKGKDVELRCDPISGHTALYWYRQSLGQGLEFLIYFQGNSAPDKSGLPSDRFSAERTGGSVSTLTIQRTQQEDSAVYLCASRAGGSHEQYFGPGTRLTVT.